The 2 T cell receptor beta chains reported below all come from one sample, sequenced in a study of human T cells and chemical hapten exposure. TCRdb reprocessed the RACE reads with MiXCR, giving one entry per CDR3 protein. Altogether roughly 89,000 distinct CDR3 sequences are present, 9.5% to 13% being singletons, with the ten largest covering about 1%. Time point meaning: patch test 3, about 24 weeks after DPC sensitization. Treatment in this sample: therapeutic diphenylcyclopropenone sensitization with weekly scalp DPC. Sequences were derived from whole blood, sampled in connection with sensitization to the hapten diphenylcyclopropenone (DPC). These receptors were collected from a woman aged 25 to 39 with alopecia areata. Some clones in this sample may be carry-over from other donors' samples.

This clonotype was found many times. The chain has TRBV6-2 or TRBV6-3 and TRBJ2-7; the D is unclear. Trimming shortened V by 4 bases and J by 4 bases, and 20 bases separated the two germline ends. This CDR3 comprises 16 residues. Germline values: CDR1 MNHEY, CDR2 SVGEGT. The CDR3: CASSSPPGRASYEQYF. CDR3 sequence (DNA): TGTGCCAGCAGTTCCCCACCAGGAAGGGCCAGTTACGAGCAGTACTTC.

This clonotype has ten or more counts. This sequence joins TRBV7-9 and TRBJ1-1; D remains unclear. The CDR3 consists of 13 residues. Between the trimmed V and J ends, which lost 5 bases and 0 bases, there was a span of 7 bases. In germline, CDR1 is SEHNR, CDR2 FQNEAQ (reference sequence). The CDR3 sequence is CASSPPVNTEAFF. The CDR3 DNA follows: TGTGCCAGCAGCCCCCCGGTGAACACTGAAGCTTTCTTT.